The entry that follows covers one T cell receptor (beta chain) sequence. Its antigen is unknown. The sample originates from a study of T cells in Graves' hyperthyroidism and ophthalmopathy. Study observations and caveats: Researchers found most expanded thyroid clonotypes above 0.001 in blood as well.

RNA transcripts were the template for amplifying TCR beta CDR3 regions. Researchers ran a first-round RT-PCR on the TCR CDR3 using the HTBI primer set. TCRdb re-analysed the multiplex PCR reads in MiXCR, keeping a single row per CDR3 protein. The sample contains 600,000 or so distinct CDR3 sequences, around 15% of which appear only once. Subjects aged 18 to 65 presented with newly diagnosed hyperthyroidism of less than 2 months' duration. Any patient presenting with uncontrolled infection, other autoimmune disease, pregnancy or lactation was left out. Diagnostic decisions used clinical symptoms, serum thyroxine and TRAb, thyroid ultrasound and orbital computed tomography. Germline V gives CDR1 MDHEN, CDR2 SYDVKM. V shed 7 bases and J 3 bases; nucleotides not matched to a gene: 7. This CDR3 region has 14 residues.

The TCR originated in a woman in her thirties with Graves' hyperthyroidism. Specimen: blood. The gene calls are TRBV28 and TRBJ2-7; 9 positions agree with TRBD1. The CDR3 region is CASTLQGARYEQYF. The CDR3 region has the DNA TGTGCCAGCACTCTACAGGGGGCGCGCTACGAGCAGTACTTC.